This entry concerns a single T cell receptor (beta chain). Its antigen is not known. Here immunoSEQ multiplex PCR was the method, and the copy in TCRdb shows in-frame clones only, minus some. This sample has fewer than 200,000 clones; roughly 89% occur once, and the top ten carry under 2%. The data were taken from a study of T cell responses to AZD1222 COVID-19 vaccine. Findings and caveats of the study: Spike-specific TCR breadth rose after two AZD1222 doses, and depth rose as well. Repertoires were sampled only after the peak T cell response. In a largely white British group with more females than males, clonal diversity was possibly underestimated.

Germline V gene lookup returns CDR1 SGHNT and CDR2 YYREEE (reference sequence). The CDR3 is made up of 15 amino acids. The V segment lost 2 bases and the J segment 4 bases; nucleotides outside the gene matches: 5. Sequencing was performed on peripheral blood, taken on day 0 of AZD1222 vaccination. The J gene is TRBJ2-2, the V gene TRBV5-4, with 7 bases fitting TRBD2. The clonotype originates from an adult in good health. The CDR3 is CASSFGQRGTGELFF. In DNA form, the CDR3 reads TGTGCCAGCAGCTTCGGGCAGCGGGGCACCGGGGAGCTGTTTTTT.